This T cell receptor (beta chain) was sequenced during a study of cytomegalovirus exposure and HLA in healthy donors. The PCR was carried out with 60 Vbeta primers and 13 Jbeta primers. Sequenced by immunoSEQ multiplex PCR; TCRdb stores in-frame clones only, minus some. The repertoire holds some 140,000 clones, over 50% seen once, with 1.5% to 2% in the top ten. This clone came up a few times. The antigen is unknown. Study-wide findings and caveats: Of the V segments, some could not be distinguished, including TRBV6-2 and TRBV6-3, and were excluded. Highly shared variants forming one cluster were likely a sequencing artifact.

The CDR3 has 13 residues. V lost 6 bases, J lost 2 bases, and 1 base stayed unmatched. CDR1 is ENHRY, CDR2 SYGVKD, per germline. The J gene is TRBJ1-5, the V gene TRBV10-3; TRBD1 aligns across 7 bases. Sequenced input: PBMCs. This clonotype was obtained from a human donor in good health. This CDR3 reads CAIRGTGNQPQHF. DNA of the CDR3: TGTGCCATCAGGGGGACAGGCAATCAGCCCCAGCATTTT.